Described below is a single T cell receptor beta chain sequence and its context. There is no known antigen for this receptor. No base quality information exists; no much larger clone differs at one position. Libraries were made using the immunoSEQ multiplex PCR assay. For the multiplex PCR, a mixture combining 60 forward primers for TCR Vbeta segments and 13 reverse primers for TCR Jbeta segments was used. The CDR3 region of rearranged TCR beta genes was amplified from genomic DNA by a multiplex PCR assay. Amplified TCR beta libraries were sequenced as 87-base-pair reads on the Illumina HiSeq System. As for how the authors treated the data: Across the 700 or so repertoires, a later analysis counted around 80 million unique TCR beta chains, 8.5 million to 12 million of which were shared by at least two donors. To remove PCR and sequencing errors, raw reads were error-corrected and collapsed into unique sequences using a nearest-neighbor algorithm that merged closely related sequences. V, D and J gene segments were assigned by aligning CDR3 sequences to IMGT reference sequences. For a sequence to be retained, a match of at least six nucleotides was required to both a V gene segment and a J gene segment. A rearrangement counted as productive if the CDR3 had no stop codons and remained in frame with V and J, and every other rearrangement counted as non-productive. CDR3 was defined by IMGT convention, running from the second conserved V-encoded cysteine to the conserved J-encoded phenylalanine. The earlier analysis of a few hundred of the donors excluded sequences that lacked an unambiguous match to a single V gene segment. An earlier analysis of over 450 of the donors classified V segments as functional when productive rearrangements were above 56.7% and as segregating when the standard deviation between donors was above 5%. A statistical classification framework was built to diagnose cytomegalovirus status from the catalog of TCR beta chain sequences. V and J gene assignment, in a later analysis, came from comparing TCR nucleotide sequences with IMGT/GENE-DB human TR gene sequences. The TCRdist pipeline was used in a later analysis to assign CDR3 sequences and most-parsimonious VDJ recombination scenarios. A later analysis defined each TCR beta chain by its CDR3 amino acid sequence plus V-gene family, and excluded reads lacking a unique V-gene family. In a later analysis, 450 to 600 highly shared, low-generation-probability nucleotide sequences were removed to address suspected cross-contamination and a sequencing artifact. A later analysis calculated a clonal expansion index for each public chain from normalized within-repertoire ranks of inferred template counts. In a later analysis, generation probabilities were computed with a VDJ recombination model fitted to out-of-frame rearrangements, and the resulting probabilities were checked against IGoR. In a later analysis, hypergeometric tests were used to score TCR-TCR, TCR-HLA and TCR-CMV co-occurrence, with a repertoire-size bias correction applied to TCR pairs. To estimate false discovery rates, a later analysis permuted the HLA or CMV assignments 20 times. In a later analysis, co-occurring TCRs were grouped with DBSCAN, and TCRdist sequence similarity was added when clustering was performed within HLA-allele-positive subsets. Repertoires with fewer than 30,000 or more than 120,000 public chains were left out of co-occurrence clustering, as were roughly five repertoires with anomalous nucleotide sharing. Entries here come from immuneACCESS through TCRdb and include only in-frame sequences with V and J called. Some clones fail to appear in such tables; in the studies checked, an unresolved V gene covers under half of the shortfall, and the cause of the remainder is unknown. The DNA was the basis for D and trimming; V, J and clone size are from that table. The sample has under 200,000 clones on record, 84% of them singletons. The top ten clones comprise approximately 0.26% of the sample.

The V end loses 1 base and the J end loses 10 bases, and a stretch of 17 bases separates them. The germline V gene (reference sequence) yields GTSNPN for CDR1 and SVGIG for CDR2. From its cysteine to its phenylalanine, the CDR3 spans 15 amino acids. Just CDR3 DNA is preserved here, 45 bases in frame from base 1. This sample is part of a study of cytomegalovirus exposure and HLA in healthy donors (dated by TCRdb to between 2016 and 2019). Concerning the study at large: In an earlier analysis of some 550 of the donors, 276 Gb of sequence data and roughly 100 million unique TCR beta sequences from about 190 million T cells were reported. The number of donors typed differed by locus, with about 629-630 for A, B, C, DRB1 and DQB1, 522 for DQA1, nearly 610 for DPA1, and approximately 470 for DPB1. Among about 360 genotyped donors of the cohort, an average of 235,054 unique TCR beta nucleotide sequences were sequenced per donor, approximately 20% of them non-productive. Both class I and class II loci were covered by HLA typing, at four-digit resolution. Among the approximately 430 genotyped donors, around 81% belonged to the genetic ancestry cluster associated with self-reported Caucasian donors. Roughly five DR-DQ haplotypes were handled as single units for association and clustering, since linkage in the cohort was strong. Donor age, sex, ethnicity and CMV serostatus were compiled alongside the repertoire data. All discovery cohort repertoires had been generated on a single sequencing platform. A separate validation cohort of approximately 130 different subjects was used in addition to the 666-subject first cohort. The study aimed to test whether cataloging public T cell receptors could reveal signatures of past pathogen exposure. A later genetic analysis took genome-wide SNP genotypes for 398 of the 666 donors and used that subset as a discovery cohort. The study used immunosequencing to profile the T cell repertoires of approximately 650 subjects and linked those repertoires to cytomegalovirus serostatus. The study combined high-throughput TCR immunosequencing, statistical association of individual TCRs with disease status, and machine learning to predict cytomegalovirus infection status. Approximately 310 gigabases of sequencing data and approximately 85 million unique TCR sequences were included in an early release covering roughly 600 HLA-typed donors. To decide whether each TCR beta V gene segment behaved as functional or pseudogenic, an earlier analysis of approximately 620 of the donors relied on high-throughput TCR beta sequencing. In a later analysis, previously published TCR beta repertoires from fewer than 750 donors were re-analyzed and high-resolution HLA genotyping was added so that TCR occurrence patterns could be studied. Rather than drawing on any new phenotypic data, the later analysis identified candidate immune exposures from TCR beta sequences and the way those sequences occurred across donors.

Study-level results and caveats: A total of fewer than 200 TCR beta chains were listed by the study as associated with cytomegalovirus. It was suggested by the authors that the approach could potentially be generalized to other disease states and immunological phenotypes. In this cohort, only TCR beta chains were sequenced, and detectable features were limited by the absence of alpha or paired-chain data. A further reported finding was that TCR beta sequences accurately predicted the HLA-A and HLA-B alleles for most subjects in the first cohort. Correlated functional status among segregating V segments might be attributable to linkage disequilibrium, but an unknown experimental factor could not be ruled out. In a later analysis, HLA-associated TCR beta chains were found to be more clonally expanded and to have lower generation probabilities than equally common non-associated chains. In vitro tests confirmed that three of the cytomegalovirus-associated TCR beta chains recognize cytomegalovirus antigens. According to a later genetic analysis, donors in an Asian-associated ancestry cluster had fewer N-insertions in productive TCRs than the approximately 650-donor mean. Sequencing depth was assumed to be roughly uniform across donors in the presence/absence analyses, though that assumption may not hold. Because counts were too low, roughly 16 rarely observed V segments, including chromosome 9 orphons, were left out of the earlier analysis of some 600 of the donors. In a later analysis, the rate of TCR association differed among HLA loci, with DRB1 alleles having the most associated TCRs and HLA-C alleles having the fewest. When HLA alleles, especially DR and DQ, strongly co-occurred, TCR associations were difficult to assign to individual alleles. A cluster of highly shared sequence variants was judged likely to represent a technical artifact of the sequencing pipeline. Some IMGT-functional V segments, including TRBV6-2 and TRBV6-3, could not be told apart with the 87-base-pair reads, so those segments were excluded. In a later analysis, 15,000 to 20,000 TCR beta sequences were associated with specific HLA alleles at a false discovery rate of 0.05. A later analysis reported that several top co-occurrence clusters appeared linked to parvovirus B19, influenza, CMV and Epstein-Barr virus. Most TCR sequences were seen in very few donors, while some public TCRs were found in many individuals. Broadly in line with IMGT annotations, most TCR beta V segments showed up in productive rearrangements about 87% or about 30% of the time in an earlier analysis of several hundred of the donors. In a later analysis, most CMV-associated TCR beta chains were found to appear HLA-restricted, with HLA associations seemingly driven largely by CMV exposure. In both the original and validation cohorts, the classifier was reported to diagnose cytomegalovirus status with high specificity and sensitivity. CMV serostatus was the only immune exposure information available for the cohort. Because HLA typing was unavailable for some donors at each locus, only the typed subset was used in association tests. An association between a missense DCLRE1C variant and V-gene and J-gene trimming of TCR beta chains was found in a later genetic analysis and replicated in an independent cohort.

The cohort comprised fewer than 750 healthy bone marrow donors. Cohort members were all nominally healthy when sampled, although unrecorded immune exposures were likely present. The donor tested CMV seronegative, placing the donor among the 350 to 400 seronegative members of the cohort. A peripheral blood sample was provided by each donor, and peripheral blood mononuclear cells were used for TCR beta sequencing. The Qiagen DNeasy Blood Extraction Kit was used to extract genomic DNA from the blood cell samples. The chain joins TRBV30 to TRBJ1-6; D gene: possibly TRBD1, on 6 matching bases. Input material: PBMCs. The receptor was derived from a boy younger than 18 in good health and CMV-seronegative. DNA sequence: TGTGCCTGGAGTGGGGCCCAGGGGAGGGAATCACCCCTCCACTTT. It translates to CAWSGAQGRESPLHF. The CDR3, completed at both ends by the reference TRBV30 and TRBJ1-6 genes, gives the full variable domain SQTIHQWPATLVQPVGSPLSLECTVEGTSNPNLYWYRQAAGRGLQLLFYSVGIGQISSEVPQNLSASRPQDRQFILSSKKLLLSDSGFYLCAWSGAQGRESPLHFGNGTRLTVT.